A selection of T cell receptor beta chains follows, all from one sample in a study of shared clonotypes between healthy human individuals. Clones were read by immunoSEQ multiplex PCR, and TCRdb kept only the in-frame ones, dropping some. The data contain about 990,000 clones, approximately 78% of them singletons. Sequenced sample: memory CD4+ T cells from PBMCs. The receptor source for this set is a man between 18 and 35 years old in good health. Some clones in this sample may be carry-over from other donors' samples. Each CDR3 is given with its conserved first and last residue. D genes are given only for firm matches. Not every row has a clone size; where given, it reads once, few, many or a size class.

CDR3nt,CDR3aa,v_gene,d_gene,abundance,j_gene
TGTGCCAGCAGTTTAACGACAGGTAAAGGGGAGCAGTACTTC,CASSLTTGKGEQYF,TRBV28,.,once,TRBJ2-7
TGTGCCAGCAGCTTAAACAGGGGGTCCCCTTATAGCAATCAGCCCCAGCATTTT,CASSLNRGSPYSNQPQHF,TRBV7-6,TRBD1,many,TRBJ1-5
TGTGCCAGCAGCTTAGTCTCAGATACGCAGTATTTT,CASSLVSDTQYF,TRBV7-9,.,.,TRBJ2-3
TGTGCCACCAGCAGAGAAACGAATCGAGCGTATGGCTACACCTTC,CATSRETNRAYGYTF,TRBV15,.,.,TRBJ1-2
TGCGCCAGCAGCCAGACCGCGGGGGGCAGGGGTAATTCACCCCTCCACTTT,CASSQTAGGRGNSPLHF,TRBV4-1,.,.,TRBJ1-6
TGCGCCAGCAGCCTCAGATTAACAGGCCTCTCTGGAAACACCATATATTTT,CASSLRLTGLSGNTIYF,TRBV4-1,.,.,TRBJ1-3
TGTGCCTTTTCTACCGGGACAGGGGGGATTGGTGAAAAACTGTTTTTT,CAFSTGTGGIGEKLFF,TRBV30,TRBD1,.,TRBJ1-4
TGTGCCAGCAGTTCCAAGGCCGGGACGGTGGATTACGAGCAGTACTTC,CASSSKAGTVDYEQYF,TRBV28,.,.,TRBJ2-7
TGTGCCAGCAGTGAAGTGGGGGCTGGTTATGACGGCTACACCTTC,CASSEVGAGYDGYTF,TRBV25-1,.,many,TRBJ1-2
TGTGCCAGCAGCTTATTCGCAGGACCGAACACCGGGGAGCTGTTTTTT,CASSLFAGPNTGELFF,TRBV7-3,.,.,TRBJ2-2
TGTGCCAGCAGTCCCTCCGGGTGGGGGCTCCAGGGGAATGAGCAGTTCTTC,CASSPSGWGLQGNEQFF,TRBV27,.,.,TRBJ2-1
TGTGCCAGCAGTCTCCTTACCGGGACAGGGCCCTATGGCTACACCTTC,CASSLLTGTGPYGYTF,TRBV28,TRBD1,once,TRBJ1-2
TGTGCCAAAACCGAGACCCCAAGCAGAGGCTACACCTTC,CAKTETPSRGYTF,TRBV10-3,.,.,TRBJ1-2
TGTGCCAGCAGCACGCGGACTAGCGGGAGCTACAATGAGCAGTTCTTC,CASSTRTSGSYNEQFF,TRBV11-3,TRBD2,.,TRBJ2-1
TGCAGCGCGGAAGGCGGGAGTGGGGCAGATACGCAGTATTTT,CSAEGGSGADTQYF,TRBV29-1,TRBD2,.,TRBJ2-3
TGTGCCAGCAGTCCGCGGGACAGGGGGTTGAAGGAGCAGTTCTTC,CASSPRDRGLKEQFF,TRBV27,TRBD1,.,TRBJ2-1
TGTGCCAGCAGCTCCGGGCGGGAATACGAGCAGTACTTC,CASSSGREYEQYF,TRBV7-6,.,.,TRBJ2-7
TGTGCTAGTAGTCTCGGAGTCGGAGCGGGAGCAGATACGCAGTATTTT,CASSLGVGAGADTQYF,TRBV12-5,TRBD2,.,TRBJ2-3
TGTGCCAGCAGTCCGAGGGAGTCCGATACGCAGTATTTT,CASSPRESDTQYF,TRBV6-6,.,.,TRBJ2-3
TGTGCCAGCAGCCGAACCCTAGCGGGAGGGCCCCATGAGCAGTTCTTC,CASSRTLAGGPHEQFF,TRBV7-9,TRBD2,.,TRBJ2-1
TGTGCCAGCAGGGCAGCCGGGACTAGCGGGACCTACGAGCAGTACTTC,CASRAAGTSGTYEQYF,TRBV28,TRBD2,.,TRBJ2-7
TGTGCCAGCAGTACAGGGGTACCTGAGCAGTTCTTC,CASSTGVPEQFF,TRBV2,TRBD1,.,TRBJ2-1
TGTGCCAGCAGTTTTTATAGGGTCAACACTGAAGCTTTCTTT,CASSFYRVNTEAFF,TRBV28,.,.,TRBJ1-1
TGTGCCAGCAGCCCGGGAGGACTTTTCTCCTACAATGAGCAGTTCTTC,CASSPGGLFSYNEQFF,TRBV5-6,TRBD2,.,TRBJ2-1
TGTGCCAGCAGTGGACAGTCTTATAGCAATCAGCCCCAGCATTTT,CASSGQSYSNQPQHF,TRBV2,.,.,TRBJ1-5
TGTGCCAGCAGTGCCTTGGACAGGGTGGGGGAGACCCAGTACTTC,CASSALDRVGETQYF,TRBV27,TRBD1,once,TRBJ2-5
TGTGCCACCGTACTTATGGACAGGGGGCCACCCAACTATGGCTACACCTTC,CATVLMDRGPPNYGYTF,TRBV25-1,TRBD1,.,TRBJ1-2
TGCAGCGTTCCAACTAGCGGGTTTGGGGATGAGCAGTTCTTC,CSVPTSGFGDEQFF,TRBV29-1,TRBD2,.,TRBJ2-1
TGTGCCAGCAGCCTCACAGGGTACGCCGGAAACACCATATATTTT,CASSLTGYAGNTIYF,TRBV7-3,.,.,TRBJ1-3
TGTGCCAGCAGTAACTCACAAACGGGGACGGACAGGGAAGCTTTCTTT,CASSNSQTGTDREAFF,TRBV6-5,TRBD1,few,TRBJ1-1
TGTGCCAGCAGCCAAGCCGGGACTGCTGACAATGAGCAGTTCTTC,CASSQAGTADNEQFF,TRBV4-2,.,.,TRBJ2-1
TGTGCCAGCAGTTCATCGATAAAGGCAGCTTCTACCTACGAGCAGTACTTC,CASSSSIKAASTYEQYF,TRBV28,.,.,TRBJ2-7
TGTGCCAGCAGCCATATCGACAGGGCCGGCAATCAGCCCCAGCATTTT,CASSHIDRAGNQPQHF,TRBV4-2,TRBD1,.,TRBJ1-5
TGTGCCAGCAGCTTAGCGTCCCCCTCCACAGATACGCAGTATTTT,CASSLASPSTDTQYF,TRBV7-9,.,.,TRBJ2-3
TGTGCCAGCAGCATGTCCCGGGACCACACTGAAGCTTTCTTT,CASSMSRDHTEAFF,TRBV7-2,.,once,TRBJ1-1
TGTGCCAGCAGACGAGGGACCCACTATGGCTACACCTTC,CASRRGTHYGYTF,TRBV25-1,.,.,TRBJ1-2
TGTGCCAGCTCACCAAAGGAAGGCACTGAAGCTTTCTTT,CASSPKEGTEAFF,TRBV18,.,few,TRBJ1-1
TGTGCCAGCATCAAGGGCCTCACTGGCTATGGCTACACCTTC,CASIKGLTGYGYTF,TRBV28,.,.,TRBJ1-2
TGTGCCAGCAGATCCGGACTAGCGGGGCAAGAGACCCAGTACTTC,CASRSGLAGQETQYF,TRBV7-2,TRBD2,once,TRBJ2-5
TGTGCCAGCAGCCCCGGGACAGGGCACTCACCCCTCCACTTT,CASSPGTGHSPLHF,TRBV28,TRBD1,.,TRBJ1-6
TGTGCCAGCAGCCGCAAGGGACAGGGGTACACAGATACGCAGTATTTT,CASSRKGQGYTDTQYF,TRBV7-9,TRBD1,.,TRBJ2-3
TGTGCCAGCAGCTTGGCCGGGTATATGGACAATGAGCAGTTCTTC,CASSLAGYMDNEQFF,TRBV5-4,.,.,TRBJ2-1
TGTGCCAGCAGTCGACAGGGATCCACTGAAGCTTTCTTT,CASSRQGSTEAFF,TRBV6-5,TRBD1,few,TRBJ1-1
TGCGCCAGCAGCTCTTTCCGAGCGGGACTATACAATGAGCAGTTCTTC,CASSSFRAGLYNEQFF,TRBV5-1,TRBD2,.,TRBJ2-1
TGTGCCATCAGCACCTCCGGGACTAGCGGGAGAGGGCAGTACTTC,CAISTSGTSGRGQYF,TRBV10-3,TRBD2,many,TRBJ2-7